The 2 T cell receptor beta chains presented below share a single source sample, sequenced in a study of CD8 T cells in ankylosing spondylitis. Study-wide points: A motif in TCR beta, a set of under 10 highly homologous variants, appeared characteristic of ankylosing spondylitis blood.

TCRdb passed the 5' RACE reads through MiXCR, listing each CDR3 protein once. The table records about 800,000 distinct CDR3 sequences, 12% of them present only once. No antigen has been assigned to these receptors. The sequenced sample was blood, either unsorted or a sorted T cell fraction (not recorded which). The receptors come from a male donor with ankylosing spondylitis.

In its sample, this clonotype was seen many times. This chain links TRBV9 with TRBJ2-3; D is perhaps TRBD1 (5 bases). The CDR3 runs to 14 residues. Between the trimmed V and J ends, which lost 4 bases and 0 bases, there was a span of 9 bases. Germline V gene sequence: CDR1 SGDLS, CDR2 YYNGEE. CDR3 protein: CASSPGHSTDTQYF. The CDR3 DNA follows: TGTGCCAGCAGCCCAGGACACAGCACAGATACGCAGTATTTT. The whole variable domain, remainder taken from reference TRBV9 and TRBJ2-3, is DSGVTQTPKHLITATGQRVTLRCSPRSGDLSVYWYQQSLDQGLQFLIQYYNGEERAKGNILERFSAQQFPDLHSELNLSSLELGDSALYFCASSPGHSTDTQYFGPGTRLTVL.

This clonotype was seen ten or more times. The V gene is TRBV29-1, the J gene TRBJ1-1; perhaps TRBD1 as D (5 bases). Germline CDR1 SQVTM, CDR2 ANQGSEA. The CDR3 sequence is 12 residues long. V gave up 4 bases and J gave up 7 bases, with 13 bases separating them. DNA of the CDR3: TGCAGCGTTGCAGGGTATGGGATTGAAGCTTTCTTT. Translation: CSVAGYGIEAFF.